This is a list of T cell receptor beta chains from one sample in a study of Ad26.COV2.S vaccination and SARS-CoV-2 variants. Sequencing was performed with immunoSEQ multiplex PCR; in TCRdb, only in-frame clones are kept and a portion is missing. The profile covers 440,000 or so clones, with roughly 91% appearing a single time and around 4.5% taken by the ten largest. The sequenced sample was peripheral blood, obtained in a trial of Ad26.COV2.S vaccine versus placebo. Every receptor here comes from a person between 18 and 59 years old who received the Ad26.COV2.S COVID-19 vaccine or a placebo. Both conserved end residues are part of each CDR3. The D gene is left open where the match is weak. Clone sizes are given selectively: once, few, many, or a class where the clone is expanded.

cdr3_nt cdr3_aa j_call d_call v_call clone_size
TGTGCCAGTCGACTAGCGGGAGGGCCTGCAGACAATGAGCAGTTCTTC CASRLAGGPADNEQFF TRBJ2-1 TRBD2 TRBV28 once
TGTGCCAGCAGTCCCGCCTTGGGAGGGAGCTCCTATAATTCACCCCTCCACTTT CASSPALGGSSYNSPLHF TRBJ1-6 NA TRBV28 NA
TGTGCCAGCGGACCGACAGGGCTCCTCGACGAGCAGTACTTC CASGPTGLLDEQYF TRBJ2-7 TRBD1 TRBV6-5 once
TGTGCCAGCAGCCCACGAGGGCGAGCCTACGAGCAGTACTTC CASSPRGRAYEQYF TRBJ2-7 NA TRBV3-1/TRBV3-2 NA
TGTGCCAGCAGCCCGGATGGACAGAGCACAGATACGCAGTATTTT CASSPDGQSTDTQYF TRBJ2-3 NA TRBV5-4 NA
TGCGCCAGCAGCCAAGAGGGGGGGACAAGAAGCGCAGATACGCAGTATTTT CASSQEGGTRSADTQYF TRBJ2-3 NA TRBV4-3 once
TGTGCCAGCAGTTTAACTGTCCGAAGTCAGCCCCAGCATTTT CASSLTVRSQPQHF TRBJ1-5 NA TRBV28 NA
TGTGCCAGCAGTTTGGTCGGGGGCGAGCAGTACTTC CASSLVGGEQYF TRBJ2-7 NA TRBV5-4 once
TGTGCCAGTAGGAGAAGACAGGGTCTCGGCGAGACCCAGTACTTC CASRRRQGLGETQYF TRBJ2-5 TRBD1 TRBV19 NA
TGTGCCAGCAGCCAAGTTTGGGCGGGATCCCGAGGGGCGACCACCATATATTTT CASSQVWAGSRGATTIYF TRBJ1-3 NA TRBV3-1/TRBV3-2 NA
TGTGCCAGTAGTACGCCTAGCGCAGTTGCTGGGGAGCAGTTCTTC CASSTPSAVAGEQFF TRBJ2-1 NA TRBV19 once
TGTGCCAGCAGTTACTCGAGGAGTAATCAGCCCCAGCATTTT CASSYSRSNQPQHF TRBJ1-5 NA TRBV6-2/TRBV6-3 once
TGTGCCAGCGGGTTTGGGGGAGTAGATGAGTTCTTC CASGFGGVDEFF TRBJ2-1 NA TRBV28 NA
TGTGCCAGCAGCCCCGGAAGGCCTCCGAAAGTGCAGTACTTC CASSPGRPPKVQYF TRBJ2-7 NA TRBV9 NA
TGTGCCAGCAGTTACCGCGGGAACTCCTACGAGCAGTACTTC CASSYRGNSYEQYF TRBJ2-7 NA TRBV6-2/TRBV6-3 NA
TGTGCCAGCAGCCGCCGGCGGCCCCCCTACGAGCAGTACTTC CASSRRRPPYEQYF TRBJ2-7 NA TRBV11-1 NA
TGTGCCAGCAGTTTGGCTCTGCCACTAGCGGGGCACTCCTACGAGCAGTACTTC CASSLALPLAGHSYEQYF TRBJ2-7 TRBD2 TRBV28 NA
TGTGCCAGCAGTTACTCGGGGATGGGCACTGAAGCTTTCTTT CASSYSGMGTEAFF TRBJ1-1 NA TRBV6-2/TRBV6-3 NA
TGTGCCAGCAGCCCGACCCCCACAGATACGCAGTATTTT CASSPTPTDTQYF TRBJ2-3 NA TRBV5-4 NA
TGTGCCAGCAGCCACCAGACGGGAAGGTTATCCGGGGAGCTGTTTTTT CASSHQTGRLSGELFF TRBJ2-2 NA TRBV27 NA
TGTGCCAGCAGTGATATCACCGGGGAGCTGTTTTTT CASSDITGELFF TRBJ2-2 NA TRBV6-4 NA
TGCGCCAGCAGCCAAGATCGTAGGTCGCGGGTGCATGAGCAGTTCTTC CASSQDRRSRVHEQFF TRBJ2-1 NA TRBV4-3 once
TGTGCCAGCAGCTTATCTTGGGGGAGGGTCAATGAGCAGTTCTTC CASSLSWGRVNEQFF TRBJ2-1 TRBD2 TRBV11-2 NA
TGTGCCAGCAGCTTAGGGTTGAGCAACACCGGGGAGCTGTTTTTT CASSLGLSNTGELFF TRBJ2-2 NA TRBV7-2 NA
TGTGCCAGCAGTTTTGCAGAAAACTATGGCTACACCTTC CASSFAENYGYTF TRBJ1-2 NA TRBV27 few
TGTGCCAGCAGCTTAAACCCCACAGATACGCAGTATTTT CASSLNPTDTQYF TRBJ2-3 NA TRBV7-2 NA
TGTGCCAGCAGCTTAAACCGGGTAGGATCCTTGGAGCAGTTCTTC CASSLNRVGSLEQFF TRBJ2-1 NA TRBV11-2 NA
TGTGCCAGCAGTTTAGTACAGGGGGAGCAGTTCTTC CASSLVQGEQFF TRBJ2-1 TRBD1 TRBV27 NA
TGTGCCAGCAGCGCGGGGGTCCCCACAGATACGCAGTATTTT CASSAGVPTDTQYF TRBJ2-3 NA TRBV9 NA
TGTGCCATCAGCGAGGGGTCCGGGGAGCTGTTTTTT CAISEGSGELFF TRBJ2-2 NA TRBV10-3 NA
TGTGCCAGCAGCGTATCGGTAGGAGGTGGAGAGTATGGCTACACCTTC CASSVSVGGGEYGYTF TRBJ1-2 NA TRBV9 NA
TGTGCCACCAGCAACTGGGGGGGGGAAAAACTGTTTTTT CATSNWGGEKLFF TRBJ1-4 NA TRBV15 NA
TGTGCCAGCAGCTTTGATAGCGTGGGGAACAATGAGCAGTTCTTC CASSFDSVGNNEQFF TRBJ2-1 NA TRBV11-3 NA
TGTGCCAGCAGTACCTCCGGGACAGGCTTAGATACGCAGTATTTT CASSTSGTGLDTQYF TRBJ2-3 TRBD1 TRBV28 NA
TGCGCCAGCAGCTTAATGGACAGCAAAAACATTCAGTACTTC CASSLMDSKNIQYF TRBJ2-4 NA TRBV5-1 NA
TGTGCCACCAGCCCCGGGACTAGCGAGGCGGAGACCCAGTACTTC CATSPGTSEAETQYF TRBJ2-5 TRBD2 TRBV24-1 NA
TGTGCCAGCAGTTTTGGGAACAGGGGCGGCTACACCTTC CASSFGNRGGYTF TRBJ1-2 TRBD1 TRBV28 once
TGCAGTGCTAGTCTCCCAGGGGAAGAGACCCAGTACTTC CSASLPGEETQYF TRBJ2-5 NA TRBV20-1 NA
TGCGCCAGCAGCTTGATTTTCGGTGCTGAAGCTTTCTTT CASSLIFGAEAFF TRBJ1-1 NA TRBV5-1 NA
TGCGCCAGCAGCTTGGCCGTTGCTAGCGGGAGGAGAGTGGGAGATACGCAGTATTTT CASSLAVASGRRVGDTQYF TRBJ2-3 TRBD2 TRBV5-1 NA
TGTGCCAGCAGCTTGTTGTACAACACCGGGGAGCTGTTTTTT CASSLLYNTGELFF TRBJ2-2 NA TRBV5-5 NA
TGTGCCAGCAGTGAATGGGGGGCCAACGTCCTGACTTTC CASSEWGANVLTF TRBJ2-6 NA TRBV25-1 NA